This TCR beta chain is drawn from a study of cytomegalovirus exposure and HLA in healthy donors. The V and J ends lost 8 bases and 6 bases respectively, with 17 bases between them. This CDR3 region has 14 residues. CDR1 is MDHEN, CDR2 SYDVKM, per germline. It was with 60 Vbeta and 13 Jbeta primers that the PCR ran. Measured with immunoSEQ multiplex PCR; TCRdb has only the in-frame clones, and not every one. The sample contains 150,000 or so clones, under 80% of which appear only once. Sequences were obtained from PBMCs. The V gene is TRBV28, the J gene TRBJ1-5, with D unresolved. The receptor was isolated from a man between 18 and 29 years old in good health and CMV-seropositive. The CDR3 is CASVWGDLGQPQHF. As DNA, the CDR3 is TGTGCCAGCGTATGGGGAGACCTTGGTCAGCCCCAGCATTTT.